This entry describes one TCR beta chain. The germline V and J ends were trimmed by 4 bases and 3 bases, with 8 bases remaining between them. The germline V gene encodes CDR1 GTSNPN and CDR2 SVGIG (reference sequence). The CDR3 covers 12 residues. This entry comes from a study of blood T cell repertoires in COVID-19. About the study: Acute-phase and convalescent COVID-19 samples originated in the United States, Italy and Spain.

Here immunoSEQ multiplex PCR was the method, and the copy in TCRdb shows in-frame clones only, minus some. The sample contains some 57,000 clones, just under 95% of which appear only once. The sample comprised peripheral blood. This chain links TRBV30 with TRBJ2-3, with a weak D call TRBD2 (5 bases). The TCR originated in a human donor in a cohort sampled during active COVID-19. The CDR3 is CAWNLATDTQYF. DNA for the CDR3: TGTGCCTGGAATCTAGCAACAGATACGCAGTATTTT. The variable domain in full, with the rest retrieved from reference TRBV30 and TRBJ2-3, is SQTIHQWPATLVQPVGSPLSLECTVEGTSNPNLYWYRQAAGRGLQLLFYSVGIGQISSEVPQNLSASRPQDRQFILSSKKLLLSDSGFYLCAWNLATDTQYFGPGTRLTVL.